One and the same sample provided the 12 T cell receptor beta chains below, sequenced in a study of technical replicates of blood from a handful of donors. The repertoire was sequenced with immunoSEQ multiplex PCR; TCRdb's copy has only in-frame clones and lacks some. The sample consists of 70,000 to 90,000 clones, 90% to 95% of them appearing once. The sequenced material came from T cells isolated from PBMCs. The receptors shown here come from a human donor in good health.

The rearrangement links TRBV7-2 to TRBJ2-7; 9 bases are shared with TRBD2. CDR1 is SGHTA, CDR2 FQGNSA, per germline. The CDR3 extends over 15 amino acids. V trimming: 5 bases; J trimming: 0 bases; junction bases outside the gene matches: 5. CDR3 coding DNA: TGTGCCAGCAGCGGCAGACTAGCGGCCTCCTACGAGCAGTACTTC. It yields the protein CASSGRLAASYEQYF.

The chain couples TRBV28 to TRBJ1-1, with D hard to call. The germline V gene has CDR1 MDHEN and CDR2 SYDVKM. V was pared by 2 bases and J by 1 base, with 11 bases between. The CDR3 covers 15 residues. The DNA for the CDR3 is TGTGCCAGCAGTTTAGCCCGGGGAGGGAACACTGAAGCTTTCTTT. This encodes CASSLARGGNTEAFF.

This clone was detected only a few times. The CDR3 is CASATTRENTEAFF. DNA of the CDR3: TGTGCCAGCGCCACAACGAGGGAGAACACTGAAGCTTTCTTT. The rearrangement uses TRBV7-9 and TRBJ1-1; no reliable D call. There are 14 residues in the CDR3. Germline values: CDR1 SEHNR, CDR2 FQNEAQ (reference sequence). Trimming shortened V by 8 bases and J by 1 base, and 14 bases separated the two germline ends.

The CDR3 reads CASSVLAGTSEQYF. The CDR3 coding sequence is TGTGCCAGCAGCGTCCTAGCGGGGACTAGCGAGCAGTACTTC. The rearrangement uses TRBV2 and TRBJ2-7; TRBD2 matches at 9 bases. Trimming took 6 bases from V and 6 from J; bases not matched to a gene: 9. Germline assignment: CDR1 SNHLY and CDR2 FYNNEI. The CDR3 runs to 14 residues.

This chain connects TRBV11-2 to TRBJ2-5, with TRBD1 matching over 9 bases. This CDR3 is built from 16 residues. J was trimmed by 4 bases and V by 5 bases; bases with no gene match: 11. The germline CDR1 and CDR2 sequences are SGHAT and FQNNGV. Written as DNA, the CDR3 is TGTGCCAGCAGCGAACACGGGACAGGGCGTGGAGAGACCCAGTACTTC. This encodes CASSEHGTGRGETQYF.

The chain couples TRBV18 to TRBJ2-7; 8 nucleotides match TRBD1. Germline V CDR1 and CDR2: KGHSH, LQKENI. J was trimmed by 2 bases and V by 2 bases; bases with no gene match: 5. CDR3 length: 15 amino acids. In DNA form, the CDR3 reads TGTGCCAGCTCACCATCGGACAGGGAAACCTACGAGCAGTACTTC. Amino acid sequence: CASSPSDRETYEQYF.

The chain couples TRBV6-5 to TRBJ2-7; D not certain. Looked up from germline, CDR1 is MNHEY and CDR2 is SVGAGI. The CDR3 contains 15 residues. V was pared by 5 bases and J by 2 bases, with 16 bases between. CDR3 sequence reads: CASSPTDTPAYEQYF. The CDR3 DNA is TGTGCCAGCAGTCCTACTGACACCCCCGCCTACGAGCAGTACTTC.

This chain uses TRBV9 with TRBJ2-2, with 10 bases fitting TRBD1. Looked up from germline, CDR1 is SGDLS and CDR2 is YYNGEE. The CDR3 consists of 18 residues. The V gene end was trimmed by 0 bases and the J gene end by 4 bases; junction bases not matched to a gene: 9. Written as DNA, the CDR3 is TGTGCCAGCAGCGTAGAAGGAGGGACAGGGGTCCCCACCGGGGAGCTGTTTTTT. This gives the protein CASSVEGGTGVPTGELFF.

This chain joins TRBV19 and TRBJ1-1; no reliable D call. Germline-derived CDR1 and CDR2 are LNHDA and SQIVND (reference sequence). The CDR3 contains 14 residues. Trimming left V 4 bases short and J 4 bases short, with 13 bases between. The CDR3 protein is CASSRNTVSTEAFF. The CDR3 bases are TGTGCCAGTAGTAGAAACACAGTTTCCACTGAAGCTTTCTTT.

This sequence joins TRBV11-2 and TRBJ1-4, with D possibly matching TRBD1 (5 bases). The V end lost 5 bases, the J end lost 6 bases, and 19 bases lay between the germline ends. Germline CDR1 is SGHAT and CDR2 is FQNNGV. The CDR3 is 16 amino acids. Here the CDR3 DNA reads TGTGCCAGCAGCAAGAAGCCAGGGATCGAACATGAAAAACTGTTTTTT. It translates to CASSKKPGIEHEKLFF. Full variable domain (rest looked up from reference TRBV11-2 and TRBJ1-4): EAGVAQSPRYKIIEKRQSVAFWCNPISGHATLYWYQQILGQGPKLLIQFQNNGVVDDSQLPKDRFSAERLKGVDSTLKIQPAKLEDSAVYLCASSKKPGIEHEKLFFGSGTQLSVL.

The chain carries TRBV11-3 and TRBJ2-3; D call uncertain. V shed 3 bases and J shed 0 bases, with 13 bases lying between them. CDR3 length equals 16 residues. Germline V CDR1 and CDR2: SGHNT, YENEEA. The CDR3 here is CASSFYGSPSTDTQYF. CDR3 sequence (DNA): TGTGCCAGCAGCTTTTACGGGTCCCCTAGCACAGATACGCAGTATTTT.

This chain connects TRBV28 to TRBJ1-2; TRBD1 matches at 7 bases. J lost 4 bases, V lost 7 bases, and 9 bases had no gene match. The CDR3 sequence is 14 residues long. CDR1 and CDR2 from the germline V gene are MDHEN and SYDVKM. The DNA of the CDR3 is TGTGCCAGCACAACAGGGGATGCTTTCTATGGCTACACCTTC. Protein: CASTTGDAFYGYTF.